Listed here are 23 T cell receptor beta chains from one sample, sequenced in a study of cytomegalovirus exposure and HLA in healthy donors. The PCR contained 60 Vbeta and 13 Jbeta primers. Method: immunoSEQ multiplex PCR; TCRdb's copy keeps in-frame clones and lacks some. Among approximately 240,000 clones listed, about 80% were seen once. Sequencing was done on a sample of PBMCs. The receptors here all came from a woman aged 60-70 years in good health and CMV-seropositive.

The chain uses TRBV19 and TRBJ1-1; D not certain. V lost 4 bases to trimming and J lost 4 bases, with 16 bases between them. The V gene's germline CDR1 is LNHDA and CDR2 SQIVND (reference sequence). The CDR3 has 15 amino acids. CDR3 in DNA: TGTGCCAGTAGTACCGGATGGGCCTTGGGCACTGAAGCTTTCTTT. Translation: CASSTGWALGTEAFF.

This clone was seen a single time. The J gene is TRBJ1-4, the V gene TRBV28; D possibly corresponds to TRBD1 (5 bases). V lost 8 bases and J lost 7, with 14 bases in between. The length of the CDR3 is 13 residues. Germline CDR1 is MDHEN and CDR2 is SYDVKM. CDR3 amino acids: CASEGAAGEKLFF. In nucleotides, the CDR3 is TGTGCCAGCGAAGGGGCCGCCGGTGAAAAACTGTTTTTT.

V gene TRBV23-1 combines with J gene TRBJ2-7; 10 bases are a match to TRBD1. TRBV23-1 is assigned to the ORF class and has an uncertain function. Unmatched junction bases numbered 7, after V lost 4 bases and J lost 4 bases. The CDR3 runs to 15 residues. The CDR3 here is CASSRPGQGIYEQYF. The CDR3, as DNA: TGCGCCAGCAGTCGACCGGGACAGGGGATTTACGAGCAGTACTTC.

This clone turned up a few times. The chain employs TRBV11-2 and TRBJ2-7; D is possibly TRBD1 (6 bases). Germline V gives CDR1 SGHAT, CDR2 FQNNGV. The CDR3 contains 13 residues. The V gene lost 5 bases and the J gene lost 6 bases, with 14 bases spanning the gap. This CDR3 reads CASSEGDLGEQYF. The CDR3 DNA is TGTGCCAGCAGCGAGGGGGATCTGGGCGAGCAGTACTTC.

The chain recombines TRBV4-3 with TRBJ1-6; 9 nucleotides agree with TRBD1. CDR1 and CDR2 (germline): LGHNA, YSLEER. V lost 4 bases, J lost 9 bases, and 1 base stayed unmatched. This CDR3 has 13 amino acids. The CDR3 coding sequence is TGCGCCAGCAGCCCGGACAGGGGTTCACCCCTCCACTTT. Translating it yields CASSPDRGSPLHF.

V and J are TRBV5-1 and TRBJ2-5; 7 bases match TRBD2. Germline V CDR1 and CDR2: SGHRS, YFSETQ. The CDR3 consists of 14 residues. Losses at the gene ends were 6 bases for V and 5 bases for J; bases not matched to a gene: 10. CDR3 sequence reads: CASMLGTSEETQYF. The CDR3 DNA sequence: TGCGCCAGCATGCTTGGAACTAGCGAGGAGACCCAGTACTTC.

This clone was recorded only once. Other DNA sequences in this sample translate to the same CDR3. The CDR3 DNA reads TGCGCCAGCAGCTTGGGTCAGGGCGACAATCAGCCCCAGCATTTT. It yields the protein CASSLGQGDNQPQHF. This rearrangement joins TRBV5-1 to TRBJ1-5; D possibly corresponds to TRBD1 (5 bases). V was shortened by 0 bases and J by 3 bases, with 10 bases between the two germline ends. CDR1 and CDR2 (germline): SGHRS, YFSETQ. CDR3 length: 15 residues.

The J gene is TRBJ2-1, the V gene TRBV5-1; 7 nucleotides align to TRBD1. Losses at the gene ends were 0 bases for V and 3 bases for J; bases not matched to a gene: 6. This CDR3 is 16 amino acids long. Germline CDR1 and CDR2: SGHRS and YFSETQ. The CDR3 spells CASSLGDSSIYNEQFF. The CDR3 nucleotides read TGCGCCAGCAGCTTGGGGGACAGTTCAATCTACAATGAGCAGTTCTTC. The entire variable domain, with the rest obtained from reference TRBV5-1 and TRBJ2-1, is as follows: KAGVTQTPRYLIKTRGQQVTLSCSPISGHRSVSWYQQTPGQGLQFLFEYFSETQRNKGNFPGRFSGRQFSNSRSEMNVSTLELGDSALYLCASSLGDSSIYNEQFFGPGTRLTVL.

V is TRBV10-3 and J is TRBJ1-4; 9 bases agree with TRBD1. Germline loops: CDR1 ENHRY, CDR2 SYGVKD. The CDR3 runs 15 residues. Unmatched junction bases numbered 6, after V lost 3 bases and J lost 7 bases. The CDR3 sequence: CAISDTDRGGEKLFF. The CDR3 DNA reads TGTGCCATCAGTGATACGGACAGGGGCGGTGAAAAACTGTTTTTT.

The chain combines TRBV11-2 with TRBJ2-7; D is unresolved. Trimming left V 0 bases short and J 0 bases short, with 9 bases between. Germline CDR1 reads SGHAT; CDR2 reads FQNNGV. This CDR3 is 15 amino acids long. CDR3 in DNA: TGTGCCAGCAGCTTAGAGAACTATAGCTCCTACGAGCAGTACTTC. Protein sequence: CASSLENYSSYEQYF.

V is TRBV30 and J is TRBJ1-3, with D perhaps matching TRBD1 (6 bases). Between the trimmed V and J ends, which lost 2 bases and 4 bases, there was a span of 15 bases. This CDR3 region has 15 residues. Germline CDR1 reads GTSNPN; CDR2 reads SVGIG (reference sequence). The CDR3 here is CAWSIGGAFGNTIYF. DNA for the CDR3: TGTGCCTGGAGTATAGGGGGAGCGTTCGGAAACACCATATATTTT.

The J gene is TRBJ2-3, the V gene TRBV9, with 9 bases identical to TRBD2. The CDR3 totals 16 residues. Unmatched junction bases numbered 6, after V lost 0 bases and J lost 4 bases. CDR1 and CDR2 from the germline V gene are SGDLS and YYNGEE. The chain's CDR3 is CASSVGAAGGPDTQYF. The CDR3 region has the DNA TGTGCCAGCAGCGTAGGGGCAGCGGGGGGTCCAGATACGCAGTATTTT.

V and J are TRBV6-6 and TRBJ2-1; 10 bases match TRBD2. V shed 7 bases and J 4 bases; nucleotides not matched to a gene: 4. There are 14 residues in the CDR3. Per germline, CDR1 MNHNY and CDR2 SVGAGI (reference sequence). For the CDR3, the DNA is TGTGCCAGCACCCTAGCGGGGGTGTACAATGAGCAGTTCTTC. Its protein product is CASTLAGVYNEQFF.

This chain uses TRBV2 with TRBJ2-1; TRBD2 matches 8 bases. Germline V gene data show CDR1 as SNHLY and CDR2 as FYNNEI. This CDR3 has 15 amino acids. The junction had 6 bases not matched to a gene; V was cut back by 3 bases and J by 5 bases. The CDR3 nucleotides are TGTGCCAGCAGTGATCCGGGACTAGGCGACAATGAGCAGTTCTTC. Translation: CASSDPGLGDNEQFF.

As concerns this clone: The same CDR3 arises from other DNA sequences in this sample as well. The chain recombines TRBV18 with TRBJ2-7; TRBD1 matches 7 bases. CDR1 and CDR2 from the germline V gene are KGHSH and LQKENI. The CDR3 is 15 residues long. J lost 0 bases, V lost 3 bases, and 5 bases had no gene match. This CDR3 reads CASSPYRDSSYEQYF. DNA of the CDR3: TGTGCCAGCTCACCTTACCGGGACAGCTCCTACGAGCAGTACTTC.

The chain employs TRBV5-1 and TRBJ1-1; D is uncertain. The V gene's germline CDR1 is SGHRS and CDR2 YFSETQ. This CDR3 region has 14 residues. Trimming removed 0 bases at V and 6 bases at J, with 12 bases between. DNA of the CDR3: TGCGCCAGCAGCTTGGGGGTCCTGAGCGCTGAAGCTTTCTTT. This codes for CASSLGVLSAEAFF.

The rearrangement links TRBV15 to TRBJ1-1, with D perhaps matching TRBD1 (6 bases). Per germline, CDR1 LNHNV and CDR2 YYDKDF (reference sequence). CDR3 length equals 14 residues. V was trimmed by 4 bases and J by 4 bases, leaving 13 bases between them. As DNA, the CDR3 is TGTGCCACCAGCATACAGGGCTGGAGCACTGAAGCTTTCTTT. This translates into CATSIQGWSTEAFF.

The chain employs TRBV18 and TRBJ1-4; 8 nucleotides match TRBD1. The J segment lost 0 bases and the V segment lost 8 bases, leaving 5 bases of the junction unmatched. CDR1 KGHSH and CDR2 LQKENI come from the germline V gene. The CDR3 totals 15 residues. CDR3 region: CASATGDATNEKLFF. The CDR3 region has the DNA TGTGCCAGCGCGACAGGGGATGCAACTAATGAAAAACTGTTTTTT.

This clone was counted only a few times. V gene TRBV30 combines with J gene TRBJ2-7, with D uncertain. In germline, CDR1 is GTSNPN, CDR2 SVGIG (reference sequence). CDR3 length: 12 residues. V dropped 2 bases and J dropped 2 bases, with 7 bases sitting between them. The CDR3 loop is CAWSSRTYEQYF. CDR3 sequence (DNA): TGTGCCTGGAGTTCCAGAACCTACGAGCAGTACTTC.

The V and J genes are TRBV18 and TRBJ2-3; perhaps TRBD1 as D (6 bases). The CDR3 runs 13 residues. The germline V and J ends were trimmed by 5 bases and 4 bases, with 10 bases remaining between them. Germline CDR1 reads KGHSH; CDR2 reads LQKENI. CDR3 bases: TGTGCCAGCTCAACGACAGGCGCAGATACGCAGTATTTT. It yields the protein CASSTTGADTQYF.

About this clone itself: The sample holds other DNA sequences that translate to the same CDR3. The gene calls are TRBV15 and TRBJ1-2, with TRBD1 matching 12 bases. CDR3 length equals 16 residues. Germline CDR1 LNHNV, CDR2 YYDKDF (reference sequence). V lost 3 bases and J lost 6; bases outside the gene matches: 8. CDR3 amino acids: CATSRGTGGFKDGYTF. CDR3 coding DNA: TGTGCCACCAGCAGGGGGACAGGGGGCTTTAAGGATGGCTACACCTTC.

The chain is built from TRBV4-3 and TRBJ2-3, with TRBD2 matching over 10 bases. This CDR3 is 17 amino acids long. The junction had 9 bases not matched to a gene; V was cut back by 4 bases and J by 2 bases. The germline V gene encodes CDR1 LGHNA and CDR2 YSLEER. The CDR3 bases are TGCGCCAGCAGCCCCTGGAGCGGGGGGGCCTCCACAGATACGCAGTATTTT. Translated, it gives CASSPWSGGASTDTQYF.

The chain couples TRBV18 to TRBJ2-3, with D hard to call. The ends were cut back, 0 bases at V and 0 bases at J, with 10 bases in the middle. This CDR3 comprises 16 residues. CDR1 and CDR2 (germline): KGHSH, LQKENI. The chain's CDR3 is CASSPPSLQSTDTQYF. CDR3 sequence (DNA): TGTGCCAGCTCACCACCTTCATTACAGAGCACAGATACGCAGTATTTT.